Below are 19 T cell receptor beta chains sequenced from a single sample in a study of shared clonotypes between healthy human individuals. The repertoire was sequenced with immunoSEQ multiplex PCR; TCRdb's copy has only in-frame clones and lacks some. The repertoire holds about 1 million clones, with under 80% as singletons. Sequenced: memory CD4+ T cells sorted from blood. Subset of the sample: CD45RA-negative fraction. These receptors were collected from a man younger than 35 in good health.

The chain joins TRBV15 to TRBJ1-2, with D unresolved. Germline CDR1 LNHNV, CDR2 YYDKDF (reference sequence). V was pared by 0 bases and J by 3 bases, with 14 bases between. There are 16 residues in the CDR3. The CDR3 nucleotides are TGTGCCACCAGCAGAGATCGGGCAGGCCAGGACTATGGCTACACCTTC. As protein: CATSRDRAGQDYGYTF.

Details on this clone: The junction differs from germline at one of its ends, possibly a read error. The chain combines TRBV6-5 with TRBJ2-7; either TRBD1 or TRBD2 may fit D (5 bases each). Per germline, CDR1 MNHEY and CDR2 SVGAGI. The CDR3 is made up of 14 amino acids. The CDR3 reads CASRPGRTSHEQYF. CDR3 coding DNA: TGTGCCAGCAGACCGGGACGGACCTCCCACGAGCAGTACTTC.

This chain connects TRBV6-5 to TRBJ1-1; tentatively, D is TRBD1 (6 bases). Germline CDR1 and CDR2: MNHEY and SVGAGI. CDR3 length: 15 amino acids. The germline V and J ends were trimmed by 5 bases and 1 base, with 14 bases remaining between them. CDR3 protein: CASSKTGQTNTEAFF. Written as DNA, the CDR3 is TGTGCCAGCAGTAAAACCGGACAGACGAACACTGAAGCTTTCTTT.

The rearrangement links TRBV18 to TRBJ2-5; 8 nucleotides line up with TRBD2. V dropped 2 bases and J dropped 4; count of bases not matched to a gene: 6. Germline loops: CDR1 KGHSH, CDR2 LQKENI. The CDR3 is 15 amino acids. The CDR3 sequence: CASSPYGGAGETQYF. The CDR3 bases are TGTGCCAGCTCACCATACGGGGGGGCCGGAGAGACCCAGTACTTC.

The chain uses TRBV4-1 and TRBJ2-1, with 15 bases aligning to TRBD2. V lost 1 base and J lost 5; bases outside the gene matches: 3. Germline CDR1 and CDR2: MGHRA and YSYEKL. This CDR3 contains 17 residues. This CDR3 reads CASSQGTSGGANNEQFF. The CDR3 DNA reads TGCGCCAGCAGCCAAGGGACTAGCGGGGGGGCTAACAATGAGCAGTTCTTC.

This clone was picked up many times. V gene TRBV7-9 combines with J gene TRBJ2-1, with 7 bases matching TRBD2. V shed 5 bases and J 5 bases; nucleotides not matched to a gene: 9. This CDR3 spans 15 amino acids. CDR1 is SEHNR and CDR2 is FQNEAQ in the germline V gene (reference sequence). Here the CDR3 reads CASSPTSAGDNEQFF. The CDR3 region has the DNA TGTGCCAGCAGCCCAACTAGCGCGGGGGACAATGAGCAGTTCTTC.

The chain couples TRBV2 to TRBJ1-2; D uncertain. The V end was cut by 0 bases, the J end by 4 bases, with 15 bases between. The CDR3 sequence is 16 residues long. The germline V gene has CDR1 SNHLY and CDR2 FYNNEI. The chain's CDR3 is CASSEATSWTGYGYTF. CDR3 DNA sequence: TGTGCCAGCAGTGAAGCAACCAGCTGGACTGGCTATGGCTACACCTTC.

V and J are TRBV7-9 and TRBJ2-5; D is uncertain. The CDR3 is 13 amino acids. V was trimmed by 1 base and J by 2 bases, leaving 5 bases between them. Germline V lookup: CDR1 SEHNR, CDR2 FQNEAQ (reference sequence). CDR3 nucleotide sequence: TGTGCCAGCAGCTTAGACACTCAAGAGACCCAGTACTTC. Protein product: CASSLDTQETQYF.

The rearrangement uses TRBV7-2 and TRBJ2-3, with TRBD2 as a possible D gene (6 bases). The CDR3 extends over 15 amino acids. Germline lookup yields CDR1 SGHTA and CDR2 FQGNSA. Trimming cost V 3 bases and J 0 bases, with 10 bases left between them. The CDR3 is CASSFRGKSTDTQYF. CDR3 DNA sequence: TGTGCCAGCAGCTTCCGGGGGAAGAGCACAGATACGCAGTATTTT.

This chain uses TRBV14 with TRBJ2-1; 10 bases match TRBD2. CDR1 is SGHDN, CDR2 FVKESK, per germline. V shed 1 base, J shed 6 bases, and the junction held 6 bases outside the gene matches. The CDR3 totals 16 residues. The CDR3 here is CASSQASGRAVNEQFF. In DNA form, the CDR3 reads TGTGCCAGCAGCCAAGCGAGCGGGAGGGCGGTCAATGAGCAGTTCTTC.

This clone came up a few times. The rearrangement uses TRBV5-1 and TRBJ1-1; 10 positions agree with TRBD1. Germline CDR1 is SGHRS and CDR2 is YFSETQ. The CDR3 is 14 residues long. Trimming cost V 4 bases and J 6 bases; bases outside gene matches: 6. The CDR3 is CASSRGTGVAEAFF. CDR3 nucleotide sequence: TGCGCCAGCAGCCGGGGGACAGGGGTCGCTGAAGCTTTCTTT.

The genes are TRBV28 and TRBJ2-7; possible D gene TRBD2, 5 bases. The CDR3 is 14 amino acids. V was shortened by 8 bases and J by 2 bases, with 16 bases between the two germline ends. CDR1 and CDR2 (germline): MDHEN, SYDVKM. CDR3 amino acids: CASVRGGTTYEQYF. In DNA, the CDR3 is TGTGCCAGCGTCCGGGGTGGCACGACCTACGAGCAGTACTTC. Using reference TRBV28 and TRBJ2-7 for the parts outside the CDR3, the full variable domain is DVKVTQSSRYLVKRTGEKVFLECVQDMDHENMFWYRQDPGLGLRLIYFSYDVKMKEKGDIPEGYSVSREKKERFSLILESASTNQTSMYLCASVRGGTTYEQYFGPGTRLTVT.

This chain links TRBV29-1 with TRBJ1-2; 8 nucleotides align to TRBD1. Trimming cost V 1 base and J 4 bases; bases outside gene matches: 2. This CDR3 region has 13 residues. The germline gives CDR1 SQVTM, CDR2 ANQGSEA. The CDR3 protein is CSVEADRGYGYTF. Here the CDR3 DNA reads TGCAGCGTTGAAGCCGACAGGGGCTATGGCTACACCTTC.

There are many counts of this clone. This rearrangement joins TRBV21-1 to TRBJ2-7; the D call in the table, TRBD2, was not verified against the DNA. TRBV21-1 is assigned pseudogene status. CDR3 length: 17 amino acids. DNA for the CDR3: TGTGCCAGCAATATAGGGGGACTAGCGGGAACCTCCTACGAGCAGTACTTC. Protein: CASNIGGLAGTSYEQYF.

The chain links TRBV19 to TRBJ2-2; D not certain. The V and J ends lost 3 bases and 6 bases respectively, with 14 bases between them. CDR3 length: 15 residues. Germline CDR1 and CDR2: LNHDA and SQIVND (reference sequence). CDR3 DNA sequence: TGTGCCAGTAGTATGTCGGGTCAGTCGGCCGGGGAGCTGTTTTTT. This encodes CASSMSGQSAGELFF.

About this clone itself: Other DNA sequences within the sample encode an identical CDR3. V gene TRBV5-1 combines with J gene TRBJ2-3; 11 bases match TRBD2. The V gene's germline CDR1 is SGHRS and CDR2 YFSETQ. Germline trimming cut 4 bases from V and 6 bases from J; bases unmatched to any gene: 4. This CDR3 is 14 amino acids long. CDR3: CASSPGLAADTQYF. The CDR3 coding sequence is TGCGCCAGCAGCCCGGGACTAGCGGCGGATACGCAGTATTTT. The entire variable domain, with the rest obtained from reference TRBV5-1 and TRBJ2-3, is as follows: KAGVTQTPRYLIKTRGQQVTLSCSPISGHRSVSWYQQTPGQGLQFLFEYFSETQRNKGNFPGRFSGRQFSNSRSEMNVSTLELGDSALYLCASSPGLAADTQYFGPGTRLTVL.

CDR3 bases: TGTGCCAGCAGCGTAACTAGCGGGGGGGCAGGTACGCAGTATTTT. This codes for CASSVTSGGAGTQYF. The chain recombines TRBV9 with TRBJ2-3, with 13 nucleotides matching TRBD2. The CDR3 runs 15 residues. Germline lookup yields CDR1 SGDLS and CDR2 YYNGEE. Germline trimming cut 1 base from V and 8 bases from J; bases unmatched to any gene: 4.

The chain carries TRBV27 and TRBJ2-3; 8 positions match TRBD2. Trimming at V came to 8 bases and at J to 2 bases, leaving 6 bases not matched to a gene. From germline, CDR1 is MNHEY and CDR2 SMNVEV (reference sequence). The length of the CDR3 is 14 residues. This chain's CDR3 is CASWQRESTDTQYF. The DNA for the CDR3 is TGTGCCAGCTGGCAGCGGGAGTCCACAGATACGCAGTATTTT.

This clone was recorded only once. This chain links TRBV2 with TRBJ2-5, with D uncertain. The V gene's germline CDR1 is SNHLY and CDR2 FYNNEI. The length of the CDR3 is 13 residues. The V end was cut by 6 bases, the J end by 5 bases, with 13 bases between. The chain's CDR3 is CASRAKFGETQYF. CDR3 nucleotides: TGTGCCAGCAGAGCCAAATTTGGGGAGACCCAGTACTTC.